This T cell receptor beta chain stems from a study of T-cell memory formation after mild COVID-19 (dated by TCRdb to 2020 to 2022). Background on the whole study: Most TCR sequence clusters were specific to one of the two donors. T-cell clones expanding and contracting after mild COVID-19 in a couple of donors were tracked by longitudinal TCRalpha and TCRbeta repertoire sequencing. Two young, previously healthy adult volunteers, one female and one male, were included in the cohort.

The instrument given in TCRdb is Illumina NovaSeq 6000. TCRalpha and TCRbeta cDNA libraries were built by 5'RACE with constant-segment primers, adding sample barcodes and unique molecular identifiers. RNA was extracted from every sample with Trizol reagent. Libraries were amplified in two PCR steps, with a second sample barcode and Illumina TruSeq adapters added in the second step. Libraries were sequenced on an Illumina NovaSeq with 2 x 150 bp paired-end reads. Turning to the authors' computational methods: Reads were demultiplexed and collapsed into UMI-guided consensus sequences with migec v1.2.7. With mixcr v2.1.11, UMI consensuses were aligned to TRA and TRB V and J templates and assembled into clonotypes. A clonotype was counted as expanded or contracted only when both edgeR and NoisET called the clonotype significant, with the noise models trained on biological replicates. For edgeR calls, the thresholds were a false discovery rate-adjusted p below 0.01 and a log2 fold-change of 1. As an exploratory analysis of dynamics, PCA with hierarchical clustering was applied to max-normalized trajectories of the 1000 most abundant clonotypes. Each responding clone was given a CD4 or CD8 phenotype based on the CD4+ and CD8+ repertoires, which had been sequenced separately. The public reads were reanalyzed by TCRdb: fastp trimming at Q25, MiXCR alignment, in-frame beta chains only. Every CDR3 protein is listed once, alongside the most common genes and DNA of its rows. The V and J calls here are based on TCRdb, not the publication. Here the sample has about half a million distinct CDR3 sequences; 18% occur a single time. The ten largest clones add up to around an eighth of the sample.

CDR1 and CDR2 are drawn from the germline V gene: KGHSH, LQKENI. Counted from cysteine to phenylalanine, this CDR3 has 15 amino acids. The retained sequence is limited to the CDR3, 45 bases, with the frame set at the first base. V is shortened by 3 bases, J by 2 bases, and the region joining them spans 8 bases. Ficoll-Paque density gradient centrifugation was the method used to isolate PBMCs. For this clonotype: The specificity of this receptor is unknown. Base qualities are missing; no much larger clone stands one base away.

Study-level results and caveats: The study included only a couple of mild cases, and larger cohorts that include severe cases with pre-infection samples were judged to be necessary. Clones contracting from day 15 to 85 had balanced CD4/CD8 phenotypes, while a second wave expanding from day 15 to 37 was biased towards CD4+. Some responding clones were found in pre-infection memory, which suggests that pre-existing cross-reactive memory T cells took part in the SARS-CoV-2 response. Contracting CD4+ clones appeared mostly in the CM and EM memory subsets, whereas CD8+ clones were enriched in EMRA. Whether the second-wave clones peaking on day 37 were SARS-CoV-2 specific was not confirmed.

The rearrangement combines TRBV18 with TRBJ2-6; the D segment might be TRBD1 or TRBD2, since each matches 5 bases. Sequencing used PBMCs or a T cell subset sorted from them (not recorded which). The receptor's source is an adult woman who had mild COVID-19 (a few samples of this study predate the infection). The sample titles of this study are shuffled in the database, so cell type and time point are left out; the donor was told from shared clones. The CDR3 region has the sequence CASSPMGAGANVLTF. At the DNA level, the sequence is TGTGCCAGCTCACCGATGGGGGCTGGGGCCAACGTCCTGACTTTC.